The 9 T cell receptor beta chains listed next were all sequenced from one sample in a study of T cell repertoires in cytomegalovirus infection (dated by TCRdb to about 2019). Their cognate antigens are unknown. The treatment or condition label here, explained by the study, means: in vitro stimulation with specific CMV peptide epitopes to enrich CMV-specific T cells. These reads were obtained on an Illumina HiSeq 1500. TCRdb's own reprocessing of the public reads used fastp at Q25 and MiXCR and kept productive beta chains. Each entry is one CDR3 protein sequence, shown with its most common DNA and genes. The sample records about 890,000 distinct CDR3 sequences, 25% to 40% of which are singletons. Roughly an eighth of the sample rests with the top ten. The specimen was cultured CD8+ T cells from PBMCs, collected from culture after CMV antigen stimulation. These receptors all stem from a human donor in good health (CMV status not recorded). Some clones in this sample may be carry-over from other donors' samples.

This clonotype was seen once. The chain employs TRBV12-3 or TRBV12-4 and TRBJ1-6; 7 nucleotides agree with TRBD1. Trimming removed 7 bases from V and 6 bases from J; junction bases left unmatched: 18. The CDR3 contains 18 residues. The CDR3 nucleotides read TGTGCCAGCACCTTCAAGACAGGGTCTGTTCGTCCTAATTCACCCCTCCACTTT. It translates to CASTFKTGSVRPNSPLHF.

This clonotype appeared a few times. CDR3 nucleotides: TGTGCCAGCAGCTCTAGGTCCATGACCCAGTACTTC. It specifies CASSSRSMTQYF. The genes are TRBV7-8 and TRBJ2-5; D gene unclear. The length of the CDR3 is 12 residues. Germline loops: CDR1 SGHVS, CDR2 FQNEAQ. The V end was cut by 4 bases, the J end by 7 bases, with 10 bases between.

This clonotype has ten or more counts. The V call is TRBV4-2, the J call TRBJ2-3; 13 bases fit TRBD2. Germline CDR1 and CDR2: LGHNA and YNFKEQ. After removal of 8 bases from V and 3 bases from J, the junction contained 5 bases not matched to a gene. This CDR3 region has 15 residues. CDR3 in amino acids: CASRLAGGSTDTQYF. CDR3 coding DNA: TGTGCCAGCCGACTAGCGGGGGGCAGTACAGATACGCAGTATTTT.

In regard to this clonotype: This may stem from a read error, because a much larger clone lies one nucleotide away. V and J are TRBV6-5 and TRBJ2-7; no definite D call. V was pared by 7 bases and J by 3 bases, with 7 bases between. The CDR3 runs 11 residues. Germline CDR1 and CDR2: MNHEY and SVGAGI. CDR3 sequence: CASNWGYEQYF. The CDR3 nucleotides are TGTGCCAGCAACTGGGGCTACGAGCAGTACTTC.

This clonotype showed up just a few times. For the CDR3, the DNA is TGTGCCAGCAGTTTCCAATGGGGCGAGGGAGTAATCTCCTACAATGAGCAGTTCTTC. It translates to CASSFQWGEGVISYNEQFF. V is TRBV27 and J is TRBJ2-1; D assignment may be TRBD1 or TRBD2 (5 bases each). V was clipped by 3 bases and J by 0 bases, with 21 bases between them. There are 19 residues in the CDR3. Germline assignment: CDR1 MNHEY and CDR2 SMNVEV (reference sequence).

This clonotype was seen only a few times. CDR3 sequence: CASSLGRSPSYEQYF. The CDR3 bases are TGTGCCAGCAGCTTGGGCAGGTCTCCCTCCTACGAGCAGTACTTC. This chain connects TRBV7-6 to TRBJ2-7; no reliable D call. The length of the CDR3 is 15 residues. Germline V gene sequence: CDR1 SGHVS, CDR2 FNYEAQ. V was pared by 3 bases and J by 0 bases, with 12 bases between. Full variable domain (rest looked up from reference TRBV7-6 and TRBJ2-7): GAGVSQSPRYKVTKRGQDVALRCDPISGHVSLYWYRQALGQGPEFLTYFNYEAQQDKSGLPNDRFSAERPEGSISTLTIQRTEQRDSAMYRCASSLGRSPSYEQYFGPGTRLTVT.

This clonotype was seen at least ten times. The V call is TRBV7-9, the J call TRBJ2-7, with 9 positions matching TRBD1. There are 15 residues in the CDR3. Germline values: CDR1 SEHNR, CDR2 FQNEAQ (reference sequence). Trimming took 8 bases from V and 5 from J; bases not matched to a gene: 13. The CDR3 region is CASERGTGYLDEQYV. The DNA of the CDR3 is TGTGCCAGCGAGAGAGGGACAGGGTATCTGGACGAGCAGTACGTC.

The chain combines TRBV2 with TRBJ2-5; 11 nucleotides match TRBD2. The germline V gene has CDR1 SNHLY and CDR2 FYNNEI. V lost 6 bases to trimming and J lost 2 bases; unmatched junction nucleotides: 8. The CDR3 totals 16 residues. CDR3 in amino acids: CASRESGTSGQETQYF. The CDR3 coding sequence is TGTGCCAGCAGGGAAAGCGGGACTAGCGGACAAGAGACCCAGTACTTC.

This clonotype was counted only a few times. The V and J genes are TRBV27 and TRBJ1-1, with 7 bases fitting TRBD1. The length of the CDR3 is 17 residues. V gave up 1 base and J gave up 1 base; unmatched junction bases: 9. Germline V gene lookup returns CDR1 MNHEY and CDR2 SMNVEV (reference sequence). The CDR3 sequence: CASSLLSSTGANTEAFF. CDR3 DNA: TGTGCCAGCAGTTTATTATCCTCCACAGGGGCGAACACTGAAGCTTTCTTT.